A single sample gave rise to the 18 T cell receptor beta chains below, sequenced in a study of PD-1 blockade in classical Hodgkin lymphoma. TCRdb keeps only in-frame clones here, not all; method: immunoSEQ multiplex PCR. Of more than 25,000 clones listed, around 70% are singletons. Relapse after autologous stem cell transplantation occurred in every patient, and brentuximab vedotin exposure varied. The source material was peripheral blood mononuclear cells (PBMCs), sampled before the second cycle of nivolumab. These TCRs come from a human donor with classical Hodgkin lymphoma.

J is TRBJ1-1 and V is TRBV11-3; 8 bases are a match to TRBD1. J gave up 8 bases and V 3 bases, and 2 bases lay outside the gene matches. The CDR3 is 12 amino acids. Germline lookup yields CDR1 SGHNT and CDR2 YENEEA. The CDR3 loop is CASSFGDREAFF. In DNA, the CDR3 is TGTGCCAGCAGCTTCGGGGACAGGGAAGCTTTCTTT.

This chain joins TRBV5-6 and TRBJ2-2; D is perhaps TRBD1 or TRBD2 (6 bases each). The germline V gene has CDR1 SGHDT and CDR2 YYEEEE. The CDR3 runs to 14 residues. Trimming shortened V by 0 bases and J by 9 bases, and 12 bases separated the two germline ends. The CDR3 sequence: CASSLAGGGRELFF. CDR3 sequence (DNA): TGTGCCAGCAGCTTGGCCGGGGGCGGACGGGAGCTGTTTTTT.

This clone was observed a single time. J is TRBJ1-1 and V is TRBV28; 7 bases map to TRBD1. Trimming removed 3 bases from V and 11 bases from J; junction bases left unmatched: 6. CDR3 size: 12 residues. Germline V gene lookup returns CDR1 MDHEN and CDR2 SYDVKM. The chain's CDR3 is CASSLIGGYAFF. For the CDR3, the DNA is TGTGCCAGCAGTTTGATAGGGGGCTATGCTTTCTTT.

The table lists this clone with a count of one. The rearrangement links TRBV7-2 to TRBJ2-1; D remains unclear. The V gene's germline CDR1 is SGHTA and CDR2 FQGNSA. Trimming stripped 2 bases from V and 8 bases from J, with 13 bases between. This CDR3 comprises 14 residues. The CDR3: CASSLTFWVDEQFF. As DNA, the CDR3 is TGTGCCAGCAGCTTAACCTTCTGGGTAGATGAGCAGTTCTTC.

This chain uses TRBV5-1 with TRBJ2-2, with D unresolved. CDR3 length: 11 amino acids. V gave up 4 bases and J gave up 2 bases, with 0 bases separating them. Germline V gene data show CDR1 as SGHRS and CDR2 as YFSETQ. Written as DNA, the CDR3 is TGCGCCAGCAGCAACACCGGGGAGCTGTTTTTT. Translation: CASSNTGELFF. Full variable domain (outside the CDR3, taken from reference TRBV5-1 and TRBJ2-2): KAGVTQTPRYLIKTRGQQVTLSCSPISGHRSVSWYQQTPGQGLQFLFEYFSETQRNKGNFPGRFSGRQFSNSRSEMNVSTLELGDSALYLCASSNTGELFFGEGSRLTVL.

The chain is built from TRBV7-2 and TRBJ2-7, with TRBD2 matching 7 bases. Germline V gene sequence: CDR1 SGHTA, CDR2 FQGNSA. The CDR3 extends over 13 amino acids. The V and J ends lost 4 bases and 3 bases, in that order; junction bases with no gene match: 3. CDR3 sequence (DNA): TGTGCCAGCAGCTGGGCGGGAGTCTACGAGCAGTACTTC. Its translation is CASSWAGVYEQYF.

This clone occurred a few times. This chain joins TRBV6-6 and TRBJ1-5, with a weak D call TRBD1 (5 bases). Germline CDR1 is MNHNY and CDR2 is SVGAGI (reference sequence). The CDR3 runs 15 residues. The V gene lost 2 bases and the J gene lost 0 bases, with 8 bases spanning the gap. The CDR3 DNA reads TGTGCCAGCAGTTACGGGGGAGGTAGCAATCAGCCCCAGCATTTT. It is translated as CASSYGGGSNQPQHF.

This sequence joins TRBV2 and TRBJ2-7; 12 nucleotides line up with TRBD1. V dropped 5 bases and J dropped 5; count of bases not matched to a gene: 4. The CDR3 is 14 amino acids. Germline CDR1 and CDR2: SNHLY and FYNNEI. The CDR3 reads CASSYGTGGHEQYF. CDR3 nucleotide sequence: TGTGCCAGCAGTTACGGGACAGGGGGCCACGAGCAGTACTTC.

The DNA for the CDR3 is TGTGCCAGTAGTTGGGCAGGATCGAACACTGAAGCTTTCTTT. Translating it yields CASSWAGSNTEAFF. The chain combines TRBV19 with TRBJ1-1; D is undetermined. The CDR3 spans 14 residues. V was clipped by 5 bases and J by 1 base, with 11 bases between them. From germline, CDR1 is LNHDA and CDR2 SQIVND (reference sequence).

The chain employs TRBV19 and TRBJ1-1; D is uncertain. The germline V gene has CDR1 LNHDA and CDR2 SQIVND (reference sequence). V lost 4 bases, J lost 7 bases, and 13 bases lay in between. The CDR3 runs 13 residues. The CDR3 DNA is TGTGCCAGTAGTAAATTCGTCTTGGGTGAAGCTTTCTTT. This encodes CASSKFVLGEAFF.

In this sample, this clone turned up a few times. V gene TRBV7-9 combines with J gene TRBJ1-1; tentatively, D is TRBD1 (6 bases). The V end lost 5 bases, the J end lost 6 bases, and 13 bases lay between the germline ends. The CDR3 loop spans 13 amino acids. CDR1 and CDR2 from the germline V gene are SEHNR and FQNEAQ (reference sequence). CDR3 protein: CASSQREGAEAFF. As DNA, the CDR3 is TGTGCCAGCAGCCAGCGGGAGGGGGCTGAAGCTTTCTTT. Drawing the rest from reference TRBV7-9 and TRBJ1-1, the complete variable domain is DTGVSQNPRHKITKRGQNVTFRCDPISEHNRLYWYRQTLGQGPEFLTYFQNEAQLEKSRLLSDRFSAERPKGSFSTLEIQRTEQGDSAMYLCASSQREGAEAFFGQGTRLTVV.

The chain has TRBV5-6 and TRBJ1-2; D gene unclear. The CDR3 is 14 amino acids. Deletions cut 1 base from V and 7 bases from J, with 14 bases between. Germline CDR1 reads SGHDT; CDR2 reads YYEEEE. This CDR3 is CASSLRWRISGYTF. DNA for the CDR3: TGTGCCAGCAGCTTGAGGTGGAGAATCAGTGGCTACACCTTC.

J is TRBJ1-5 and V is TRBV19; 8 bases map to TRBD1. This CDR3 spans 15 amino acids. The trim removed 3 bases at V and 2 bases at J, leaving 3 bases unmatched. Per the germline V gene, CDR1 is LNHDA and CDR2 is SQIVND (reference sequence). CDR3 sequence reads: CASSITGGGNQPQHF. The CDR3 nucleotides are TGTGCCAGTAGTATCACAGGGGGTGGCAATCAGCCCCAGCATTTT. The complete variable domain, with remaining parts taken from reference TRBV19 and TRBJ1-5, reads DGGITQSPKYLFRKEGQNVTLSCEQNLNHDAMYWYRQDPGQGLRLIYYSQIVNDFQKGDIAEGYSVSREKKESFPLTVTSAQKNPTAFYLCASSITGGGNQPQHFGDGTRLSIL.

J is TRBJ2-2 and V is TRBV4-1; D call uncertain. The V gene lost 0 bases and the J gene lost 8 bases, with 7 bases spanning the gap. The length of the CDR3 is 13 residues. Germline-derived CDR1 and CDR2 are MGHRA and YSYEKL. The CDR3 sequence is CASSQDLVGELFF. CDR3 coding DNA: TGCGCCAGCAGCCAAGATCTGGTGGGGGAGCTGTTTTTT.

This clone has only a few counts. The V and J genes are TRBV6-6 and TRBJ1-3; the D is unclear. The V gene lost 5 bases and the J gene lost 4 bases, with 12 bases spanning the gap. Germline assignment: CDR1 MNHNY and CDR2 SVGAGI (reference sequence). The CDR3 is 14 amino acids. In DNA form, the CDR3 reads TGTGCCAGCAGTCAAGGATTCGGAGGAAACACCATATATTTT. It translates to CASSQGFGGNTIYF.

The chain employs TRBV11-2 and TRBJ1-4; 7 bases fit TRBD1. V was clipped by 5 bases and J by 2 bases; unmatched bases: 8. The length of the CDR3 is 16 residues. The germline V gene has CDR1 SGHAT and CDR2 FQNNGV. The DNA of the CDR3 is TGTGCCAGCAGCGCCGGGCTCAGGGGGACTAATGAAAAACTGTTTTTT. Protein product: CASSAGLRGTNEKLFF.

This clone was recorded once. The gene calls are TRBV19 and TRBJ2-1; D unclear. Germline V lookup: CDR1 LNHDA, CDR2 SQIVND (reference sequence). The CDR3 extends over 14 amino acids. Trimming shortened V by 3 bases and J by 5 bases, and 11 bases separated the two germline ends. The CDR3 DNA follows: TGTGCCAGTAGTATGCTAGGGTCGCACAATGAGCAGTTCTTC. It yields the protein CASSMLGSHNEQFF.

Points on this clone: At one end, the junction sequence differs from germline, possibly due to a read error. The chain is built from TRBV5-4 and TRBJ2-1, with 9 positions matching TRBD2. CDR1 and CDR2 from the germline V gene are SGHNT and YYREEE (reference sequence). CDR3 length: 17 amino acids. The CDR3 is CASSQPISGGPEDEQFF. The CDR3 DNA sequence: TGCGCCAGCAGTCAACCAATTAGCGGGGGCCCGGAGGATGAGCAGTTCTTC.